The clone carrying this T cell receptor beta chain was observed a single time. The target antigen is unknown. CDR1 is SGHTA and CDR2 is FQGTGA in the germline V gene. Trimming cost V 4 bases and J 0 bases; bases outside gene matches: 5. CDR3 length: 16 amino acids. Researchers ran the PCR with 60 Vbeta and 13 Jbeta primers. Profiling relied on immunoSEQ multiplex PCR, and the TCRdb table lists in-frame clones only, not all of them. The sample includes about 89,000 clones, under 85% of them seen just once. The data were obtained in a study of cytomegalovirus exposure and HLA in healthy donors. Study-wide background: Some 85 million unique TCRs from HLA-typed donors were held in an early data release. Overall study findings and caveats: Earlier results showed most TCR beta V segments being productive about 90% or about 30% of the time. Apparent HLA restriction characterized most CMV-associated TCR beta chains in a later analysis. Most TCR sequences were uncommon, yet certain public TCRs appeared in many donors.

This TCR was recovered from a female donor in good health and CMV-seropositive. The genes are TRBV7-3 and TRBJ2-3; 9 nucleotides agree with TRBD2. The sample was PBMCs. CDR3 in DNA: TGTGCCAGCAGCTCCGGACTAGCGCGAAGCACAGATACGCAGTATTTT. Its protein product is CASSSGLARSTDTQYF. The full variable domain, in which reference TRBV7-3 and TRBJ2-3 provide the parts outside the CDR3, is GAGVSQTPSNKVTEKGKYVELRCDPISGHTALYWYRQSLGQGPEFLIYFQGTGAADDSGLPNDRFFAVRPEGSVSTLKIQRTERGDSAVYLCASSSGLARSTDTQYFGPGTRLTVL.